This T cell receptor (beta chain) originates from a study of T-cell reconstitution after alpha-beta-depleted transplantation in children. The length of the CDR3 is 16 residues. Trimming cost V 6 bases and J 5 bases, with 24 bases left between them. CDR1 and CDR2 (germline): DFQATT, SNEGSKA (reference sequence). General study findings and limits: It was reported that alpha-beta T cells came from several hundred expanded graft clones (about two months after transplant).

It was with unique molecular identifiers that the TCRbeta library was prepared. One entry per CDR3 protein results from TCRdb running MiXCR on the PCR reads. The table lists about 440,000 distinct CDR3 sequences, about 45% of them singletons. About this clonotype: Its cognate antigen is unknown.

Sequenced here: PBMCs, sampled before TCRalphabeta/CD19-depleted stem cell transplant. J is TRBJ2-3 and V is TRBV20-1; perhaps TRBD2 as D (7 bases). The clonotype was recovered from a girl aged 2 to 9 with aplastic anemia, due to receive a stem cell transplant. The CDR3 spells CSAPGRGGPLGDTQYF. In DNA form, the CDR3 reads TGCAGTGCCCCGGGTCGCGGGGGCCCTCTAGGAGATACGCAGTATTTT.